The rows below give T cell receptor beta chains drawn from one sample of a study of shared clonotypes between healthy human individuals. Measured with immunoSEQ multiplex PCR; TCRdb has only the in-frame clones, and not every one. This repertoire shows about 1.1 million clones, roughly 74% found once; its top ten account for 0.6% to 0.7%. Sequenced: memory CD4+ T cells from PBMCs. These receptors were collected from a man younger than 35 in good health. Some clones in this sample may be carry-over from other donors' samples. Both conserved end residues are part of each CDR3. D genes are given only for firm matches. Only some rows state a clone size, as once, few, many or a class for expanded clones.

CDR3: CSVEDLSDGTDTQYF; DNA: TGCAGCGTTGAAGATCTTAGCGACGGCACAGATACGCAGTATTTT; J: TRBJ2-3; V: TRBV29-1; size: many; D: -
CDR3: CASSLWSGNPTKETQYF; DNA: TGTGCCAGCAGCTTGTGGTCAGGGAACCCAACCAAAGAGACCCAGTACTTC; J: TRBJ2-5; V: TRBV5-6; size: -; D: -
CDR3: CASSPAGGMATNEKLFF; DNA: TGTGCCAGCAGCCCCGCCGGGGGGATGGCAACTAATGAAAAACTGTTTTTT; J: TRBJ1-4; V: TRBV7-9; size: -; D: -
CDR3: CSGQYSSGYTF; DNA: TGCAGTGGGCAGTACTCTAGTGGCTACACCTTC; J: TRBJ1-2; V: TRBV20-1; size: many; D: -
CDR3: CAISDLNTEAFF; DNA: TGTGCCATCAGTGACTTGAACACTGAAGCTTTCTTT; J: TRBJ1-1; V: TRBV10-3; size: -; D: -
CDR3: CASSFYGTSGSALDEQFF; DNA: TGTGCCAGCAGCTTTTACGGGACTAGCGGGAGCGCTCTGGATGAGCAGTTCTTC; J: TRBJ2-1; V: TRBV7-3; size: -; D: TRBD2
CDR3: CASSLQGQPTYEQYF; DNA: TGTGCCAGCAGCTTACAAGGTCAGCCAACCTACGAGCAGTACTTC; J: TRBJ2-7; V: TRBV7-2; size: -; D: -
CDR3: CASSLEGLSYEQFF; DNA: TGTGCCAGCAGCTTAGAGGGATTGTCCTATGAGCAGTTCTTC; J: TRBJ2-1; V: TRBV7-9; size: -; D: -
CDR3: CASSLATSGSPDEQFF; DNA: TGCGCCAGCAGCTTGGCCACTAGCGGGAGTCCGGATGAGCAGTTCTTC; J: TRBJ2-1; V: TRBV5-1; size: -; D: TRBD2
CDR3: CASSPGLRPYEQYF; DNA: TGTGCCAGCTCACCGGGGCTTAGGCCCTACGAGCAGTACTTC; J: TRBJ2-7; V: TRBV18; size: -; D: -
CDR3: CASSPGQKTGTDTQYF; DNA: TGTGCCAGCAGCCCCGGACAGAAAACGGGGACAGATACGCAGTATTTT; J: TRBJ2-3; V: TRBV5-4; size: -; D: -
CDR3: CASSPQGGGRGQPQHF; DNA: TGTGCCAGCAGTCCCCAAGGCGGCGGAAGGGGTCAGCCCCAGCATTTT; J: TRBJ1-5; V: TRBV28; size: -; D: -
CDR3: CAWIARGGTNVLTF; DNA: TGTGCCTGGATTGCACGGGGAGGGACCAACGTCCTGACTTTC; J: TRBJ2-6; V: TRBV30; size: -; D: TRBD2
CDR3: CASSRGTRNQETQYF; DNA: TGCGCCAGCAGCCGAGGCACCCGCAACCAAGAGACCCAGTACTTC; J: TRBJ2-5; V: TRBV5-1; size: -; D: -
CDR3: CASSSPSDSPVAGELFF; DNA: TGTGCCAGCAGCTCCCCTAGCGACAGCCCCGTAGCCGGGGAGCTGTTTTTT; J: TRBJ2-2; V: TRBV11-3; size: -; D: -
CDR3: CASSRTEASGQETQYF; DNA: TGCGCCAGCAGCCGAACCGAGGCTTCAGGGCAAGAGACCCAGTACTTC; J: TRBJ2-5; V: TRBV5-1; size: -; D: -
CDR3: CASSFFGATDTQYF; DNA: TGTGCCAGCAGCTTTTTCGGAGCCACAGATACGCAGTATTTT; J: TRBJ2-3; V: TRBV7-3; size: -; D: -
CDR3: CASSLQQGAWYEQYF; DNA: TGTGCCAGCAGCTTACAACAGGGGGCCTGGTACGAGCAGTACTTC; J: TRBJ2-7; V: TRBV11-1; size: -; D: TRBD1
CDR3: CASSAGGQFF; DNA: TGTGCCAGCAGCGCGGGGGGGCAGTTCTTC; J: TRBJ2-1; V: TRBV7-9; size: -; D: TRBD2
CDR3: CASSLGWTQYF; DNA: TGTGCCAGCAGCTTAGGGTGGACCCAGTACTTC; J: TRBJ2-5; V: TRBV11-2; size: -; D: -
CDR3: CASRGEPKNIQYF; DNA: TGTGCCAGCAGGGGGGAGCCCAAAAACATTCAGTACTTC; J: TRBJ2-4; V: TRBV2; size: -; D: -
CDR3: CASRGDRQNEKLFF; DNA: TGTGCCAGCAGGGGGGACAGACAGAATGAAAAACTGTTTTTT; J: TRBJ1-4; V: TRBV27; size: -; D: TRBD1
CDR3: CASSLNRAEAFF; DNA: TGTGCCAGCAGCCTCAACAGGGCTGAAGCTTTCTTT; J: TRBJ1-1; V: TRBV7-2; size: -; D: -
CDR3: CASSSQGFVDTIYF; DNA: TGTGCCAGCAGTTCCCAGGGTTTTGTAGACACCATATATTTT; J: TRBJ1-3; V: TRBV6-1; size: -; D: -
CDR3: CASSPGHIYSGNTIYF; DNA: TGTGCCAGCAGCCCCGGACACATCTACTCTGGAAACACCATATATTTT; J: TRBJ1-3; V: TRBV9; size: -; D: -
CDR3: CASRAQWGQPQHF; DNA: TGTGCCAGCAGGGCCCAGTGGGGTCAGCCCCAGCATTTT; J: TRBJ1-5; V: TRBV2; size: once; D: -
CDR3: CASRGGTGGADTQYF; DNA: TGTGCCAGCAGGGGTGGGACAGGAGGAGCAGATACGCAGTATTTT; J: TRBJ2-3; V: TRBV5-6; size: -; D: TRBD1
CDR3: CASSSKTGANEKLFF; DNA: TGTGCCAGCAGCTCAAAGACAGGGGCGAATGAAAAACTGTTTTTT; J: TRBJ1-4; V: TRBV7-2; size: once; D: TRBD1
CDR3: CATSRTIRAGNTDTQYF; DNA: TGTGCCACCAGCAGGACGATTCGCGCGGGAAACACAGATACGCAGTATTTT; J: TRBJ2-3; V: TRBV15; size: -; D: -
CDR3: CASSQVDRVNTEAFF; DNA: TGTGCCAGCAGCCAAGTGGACAGGGTGAACACTGAAGCTTTCTTT; J: TRBJ1-1; V: TRBV14; size: few; D: TRBD1
CDR3: CASSQGDYTGELFF; DNA: TGCGCCAGCAGCCAAGGCGACTACACCGGGGAGCTGTTTTTT; J: TRBJ2-2; V: TRBV4-1; size: -; D: -
CDR3: CASSLKGGRAETQYF; DNA: TGCGCCAGCAGCTTGAAGGGCGGGAGGGCAGAGACCCAGTACTTC; J: TRBJ2-5; V: TRBV5-1; size: once; D: TRBD2
CDR3: CASSRGGGNQPQHF; DNA: TGTGCCAGCAGCAGGGGTGGAGGCAATCAGCCCCAGCATTTT; J: TRBJ1-5; V: TRBV7-9; size: many; D: -
CDR3: CASSSIRNPGYTF; DNA: TGTGCCAGCAGCTCAATCAGGAATCCGGGCTACACCTTC; J: TRBJ1-2; V: TRBV11-2; size: -; D: -
CDR3: CASTQAQTETQYF; DNA: TGTGCCAGCACTCAAGCGCAGACAGAGACCCAGTACTTC; J: TRBJ2-5; V: TRBV2; size: -; D: -
CDR3: CASSGGTQHKNIQYF; DNA: TGTGCCAGCAGTGGAGGGACTCAACACAAAAACATTCAGTACTTC; J: TRBJ2-4; V: TRBV2; size: -; D: -
CDR3: CASSKGARHNEQFF; DNA: TGTGCCAGCAGTAAGGGGGCGCGACACAATGAGCAGTTCTTC; J: TRBJ2-1; V: TRBV25-1; size: -; D: TRBD1
CDR3: CATGGWVYNEQFF; DNA: TGTGCCACCGGGGGGTGGGTTTACAATGAGCAGTTCTTC; J: TRBJ2-1; V: TRBV19; size: -; D: TRBD2
CDR3: CASSSGTGDEKLFF; DNA: TGTGCCAGCAGCTCCGGGACAGGGGATGAAAAACTGTTTTTT; J: TRBJ1-4; V: TRBV6-1; size: few; D: TRBD1
CDR3: CASSQIRLAEFTDTQYF; DNA: TGCGCCAGCAGCCAGATCCGACTAGCCGAATTCACAGATACGCAGTATTTT; J: TRBJ2-3; V: TRBV4-1; size: -; D: TRBD2
CDR3: CASSQGVARTGNTIYF; DNA: TGTGCCAGCAGCCAAGGGGTCGCAAGAACTGGAAACACCATATATTTT; J: TRBJ1-3; V: TRBV14; size: -; D: -
CDR3: CASQSGANVLTF; DNA: TGTGCCAGCCAGTCTGGGGCCAACGTCCTGACTTTC; J: TRBJ2-6; V: TRBV6-6; size: few; D: -
CDR3: CASSLLANTGELFF; DNA: TGTGCCAGCAGCTTACTAGCGAACACCGGGGAGCTGTTTTTT; J: TRBJ2-2; V: TRBV7-3; size: few; D: -